The 18 T cell receptor beta chains listed next were all sequenced from one sample in a study of blood T cell repertoires in COVID-19. Assay: immunoSEQ multiplex PCR; the TCRdb copy retains only in-frame clones and omits some. The repertoire holds about 440,000 clones, with about 90% as singletons. The source material was PBMCs or T cells enriched from blood (not recorded which). All receptors come from a woman under 30 with acute COVID-19.

CDR3 coding DNA: TGCGCCACCTCGATGGGGACAGATAGCACAGATACGCAGTATTTT. Its protein product is CATSMGTDSTDTQYF. The chain has TRBV5-1 and TRBJ2-3; 7 bases are shared with TRBD1. The CDR3 runs to 15 residues. The germline CDR1 and CDR2 sequences are SGHRS and YFSETQ. V lost 9 bases, J lost 0 bases, and 10 bases stayed unmatched.

This chain connects TRBV25-1 to TRBJ1-2; D gene unclear. Germline V CDR1 and CDR2: MGHDK, SYGVNS. The CDR3 is 14 residues long. Deletions cut 1 base from V and 8 bases from J, with 14 bases between. CDR3 residues: CASSESIYGEGYTF. The CDR3 DNA reads as TGTGCCAGCAGTGAATCCATTTACGGGGAAGGCTACACCTTC.

This chain connects TRBV11-2 to TRBJ1-1, with D unclear. The V end lost 2 bases, the J end lost 1 base, and 11 bases lay between the germline ends. Looked up from germline, CDR1 is SGHAT and CDR2 is FQNNGV. The CDR3 has 15 amino acids. The CDR3 DNA follows: TGTGCCAGCAGCTTAATTCTGGAGCCGAACACTGAAGCTTTCTTT. It translates to CASSLILEPNTEAFF.

CDR3 region: CAWTRGGMYNEQFF. The DNA for the CDR3 is TGTGCCTGGACGAGAGGGGGCATGTACAATGAGCAGTTCTTC. The chain combines TRBV30 with TRBJ2-1, with 7 nucleotides matching TRBD1. Germline CDR1 is GTSNPN and CDR2 is SVGIG (reference sequence). The CDR3 has 14 amino acids. After removal of 4 bases from V and 4 bases from J, the junction contained 7 bases not matched to a gene.

The chain links TRBV29-1 to TRBJ2-7; 8 positions match TRBD1. The CDR3 length is 14 residues. The J segment lost 0 bases and the V segment lost 6 bases, leaving 7 bases of the junction unmatched. Germline CDR1 and CDR2: SQVTM and ANQGSEA. The CDR3 region is CSVRTGKSSYEQYF. DNA for the CDR3: TGCAGCGTCCGGACAGGGAAGAGCTCCTACGAGCAGTACTTC.

V usage is TRBV20-1 and J usage is TRBJ2-1; D gene ambiguous. Trimming removed 3 bases at V and 5 bases at J, with 20 bases between. The CDR3 extends over 16 amino acids. CDR1 and CDR2 (germline): DFQATT, SNEGSKA (reference sequence). The CDR3 DNA reads TGCAGTGCTAGTTGGTACCCTCTGCGTGATGACAATGAGCAGTTCTTC. The encoded protein is CSASWYPLRDDNEQFF.

The chain links TRBV11-2 to TRBJ2-7; TRBD1 matches 8 bases. Germline lookup yields CDR1 SGHAT and CDR2 FQNNGV. V was clipped by 5 bases and J by 6 bases; unmatched bases: 6. The CDR3 covers 13 residues. The CDR3 DNA sequence: TGTGCCAGCAGCGGGCTGACAGGGGTCGAGCAGTACTTC. Translated: CASSGLTGVEQYF.

V gene TRBV27 combines with J gene TRBJ2-7, with TRBD2 identical over 9 bases. This CDR3 has 16 residues. Germline values: CDR1 MNHEY, CDR2 SMNVEV (reference sequence). V shed 6 bases, J shed 1 base, and the junction held 10 bases outside the gene matches. The CDR3 nucleotides read TGTGCCAGCAGCTCCTCGACTAGCGGTCTATCCTACGAGCAGTACTTC. As protein: CASSSSTSGLSYEQYF.

This sequence joins TRBV6-5 and TRBJ2-7; 10 bases line up with TRBD2. After removal of 2 bases from V and 2 bases from J, the junction contained 3 bases not matched to a gene. The CDR3 sequence is 15 residues long. Per the germline V gene, CDR1 is MNHEY and CDR2 is SVGAGI. CDR3 sequence: CASSYTSGDTYEQYF. Here the CDR3 DNA reads TGTGCCAGCAGTTACACTAGCGGGGATACCTACGAGCAGTACTTC.

This chain's CDR3 is CASSKESQDNQPQHF. CDR3 in DNA: TGTGCCAGCAGCAAAGAAAGCCAGGACAATCAGCCCCAGCATTTT. V and J are TRBV21-1 and TRBJ1-5; the table's D call of TRBD1 was not tested on the DNA. TRBV21-1 has pseudogene status. CDR3 length: 15 residues.

This clone occurred many times. The J gene is TRBJ1-5, the V gene TRBV7-3; D is perhaps TRBD1 (6 bases). The CDR3 contains 13 residues. Trimming shortened V by 5 bases and J by 6 bases, and 11 bases separated the two germline ends. The V gene's germline CDR1 is SGHTA and CDR2 FQGTGA. This CDR3 is CASSIQGGQPQHF. Written as DNA, the CDR3 is TGTGCCAGCAGCATACAGGGTGGTCAGCCCCAGCATTTT.

As concerns this clone: A read error may produce the germline difference seen at one junction end. The chain has TRBV4-3 and TRBJ1-3, with D maybe TRBD1 (6 bases). CDR1 and CDR2 from the germline V gene are LGHNA and YSLEER. The CDR3 runs to 17 residues. The DNA of the CDR3 is TGCGCCAGCAGCCAAGACTGGAGCAGGGAGGGGGGAAACGCCATATATTTT. Translation: CASSQDWSREGGNAIYF.

V and J are TRBV4-3 and TRBJ2-2; weak D call: TRBD2 (6 bases). Trimming took off 3 bases at V and 1 base at J, with 18 bases between the two ends. The CDR3 spans 18 residues. CDR1 LGHNA and CDR2 YSLEER come from the germline V gene. The CDR3 region has the DNA TGCGCCAGCAGCCATCTATTCGTGGGAGGTAGGAACACCGGGGAGCTGTTTTTT. Translation: CASSHLFVGGRNTGELFF.

V and J are TRBV2 and TRBJ1-6; 8 nucleotides match TRBD1. The CDR3 length is 15 residues. Germline loops: CDR1 SNHLY, CDR2 FYNNEI. V shed 6 bases and J 7 bases; nucleotides not matched to a gene: 8. The CDR3 region has the DNA TGTGCCAGCAGGGTACAGGGGGTCAACAATTCACCCCTCCACTTT. Translated, it gives CASRVQGVNNSPLHF. Full variable domain (remainder filled in from reference TRBV2 and TRBJ1-6): EPEVTQTPSHQVTQMGQEVILRCVPISNHLYFYWYRQILGQKVEFLVSFYNNEISEKSEIFDDQFSVERPDGSNFTLKIRSTKLEDSAMYFCASRVQGVNNSPLHFGNGTRLTVT.

This chain joins TRBV7-9 and TRBJ2-2; the D gene is possibly TRBD2 (5 bases). CDR3 length equals 15 residues. Trimming pared 4 bases from V and 4 bases from J, leaving 13 bases between. Germline V gene sequence: CDR1 SEHNR, CDR2 FQNEAQ (reference sequence). The CDR3 spells CASSSRPRGTGELFF. In DNA, the CDR3 is TGTGCCAGCAGCTCCCGGCCTCGGGGCACCGGGGAGCTGTTTTTT. Using reference TRBV7-9 and TRBJ2-2 for the parts outside the CDR3, the full variable domain is DTGVSQNPRHKITKRGQNVTFRCDPISEHNRLYWYRQTLGQGPEFLTYFQNEAQLEKSRLLSDRFSAERPKGSFSTLEIQRTEQGDSAMYLCASSSRPRGTGELFFGEGSRLTVL.

J is TRBJ2-6 and V is TRBV4-3; a weak D match, TRBD1 (6 bases). The CDR3 contains 13 residues. V shed 6 bases and J shed 12 bases, with 15 bases lying between them. CDR1 is LGHNA and CDR2 is YSLEER in the germline V gene. DNA for the CDR3: TGCGCCAGCAGTCAAACAGGGCCGAGCGTCCTGACTTTC. Residues: CASSQTGPSVLTF.

The chain carries TRBV18 and TRBJ2-7; weak D call: TRBD2 (6 bases). The germline V gene has CDR1 KGHSH and CDR2 LQKENI. This CDR3 is built from 15 residues. Trimming took off 2 bases at V and 2 bases at J, with 13 bases between the two ends. The CDR3 region is CASSPGGRGTYEQYF. DNA for the CDR3: TGTGCCAGCTCACCAGGAGGGCGGGGAACCTACGAGCAGTACTTC.

The chain links TRBV3-1 (or the pseudogene TRBV3-2) to TRBJ2-3; 11 positions match TRBD2. The CDR3 is 16 residues long. Germline V gene data show CDR1 as LGHDT and CDR2 as YNNKEL (reference sequence). Trimming cost V 4 bases and J 5 bases; bases outside gene matches: 8. The CDR3, as DNA: TGTGCCAGCAGCCGCTTACTAGCGGGGGATGGAGATACGCAGTATTTT. This codes for CASSRLLAGDGDTQYF.